The rows below give T cell receptor beta chains drawn from one sample of a study of vaccination and CD4 T cells after COVID-19. These receptors have no identified antigens. Each CDR3 protein is one row after TCRdb ran MiXCR on the PCR reads. The data contain 15,000 to 20,000 distinct CDR3 sequences, under 60% of them singletons. The specimen was CD4+ T cells from blood, cultured in vitro, collected after SARS-CoV-2 vaccination. The receptors were gathered from a human donor who had recovered from COVID-19. Both conserved end residues are part of each CDR3. The D gene is left open where the match is weak. A clone size is listed for some rows: how often the clone was seen (once, few, many), or a class if it is expanded.

V gene	J gene	D gene	clone size	CDR3 protein	CDR3 DNA
TRBV30	TRBJ2-2	NA	NA	CAWRGGGTGELFF	TGTGCCTGGAGGGGCGGCGGCACCGGGGAGCTGTTTTTT
TRBV3-1	TRBJ1-6	NA	NA	CASSQGFRTGKGSPLHF	TGTGCCAGCAGCCAGGGGTTCCGGACTGGGAAAGGTTCACCCCTCCACTTT
TRBV20-1	TRBJ2-7	NA	NA	CSAKDSGTHSSYEQYF	TGCAGTGCTAAAGACTCCGGGACACACTCCTCCTACGAGCAGTACTTC
TRBV27	TRBJ2-7	NA	NA	CQPGQSYEQYF	TGCCAACCTGGACAGTCCTACGAGCAGTACTTC
TRBV21-1	TRBJ2-7	NA	few	CASSEVRQGVNEQYF	TGTGCCAGCAGCGAGGTGAGACAGGGGGTTAACGAGCAGTACTTC
TRBV2	TRBJ2-1	NA	NA	CASSPDSYNEQFF	TGTGCCAGCAGTCCCGATTCCTACAATGAGCAGTTCTTC
TRBV25-1	TRBJ2-3	TRBD2	NA	CASSGTSGTSGGRTDTQYF	TGTGCCAGCAGTGGCACGTCCGGGACTAGCGGGGGGAGGACAGATACGCAGTATTTT
TRBV10-3	TRBJ2-7	NA	NA	CATCSETSYEQYF	TGTGCCACCTGCTCAGAAACCTCCTACGAGCAGTACTTC
TRBV19	TRBJ1-5	NA	NA	CASTRFLGHNQPQHF	TGTGCCAGTACAAGATTCCTGGGGCACAATCAGCCCCAGCATTTT
TRBV11-3	TRBJ2-7	NA	NA	CASSLIGQSYEQYF	TGTGCCAGCAGCTTAATCGGGCAATCCTACGAGCAGTACTTC
TRBV29-1	TRBJ2-3	NA	NA	CSVVYTDTQYF	TGCAGCGTGGTATACACAGATACGCAGTATTTT
TRBV6-1	TRBJ1-2	NA	NA	CASSPRRANYGYTF	TGTGCCAGCAGCCCCCGGAGGGCAAACTATGGCTACACCTTC
TRBV6-4	TRBJ2-5	NA	NA	CASSRETEETQYF	TGTGCCAGCAGTCGGGAGACGGAAGAGACCCAGTACTTC
TRBV19	TRBJ2-5	NA	NA	CASSPVRGAGQETQYF	TGTGCCAGTAGTCCCGTGAGGGGGGCCGGACAAGAGACCCAGTACTTC
TRBV20-1	TRBJ1-5	NA	NA	CSVIKGNQPQHF	TGCAGTGTTATCAAAGGAAATCAGCCCCAGCATTTT